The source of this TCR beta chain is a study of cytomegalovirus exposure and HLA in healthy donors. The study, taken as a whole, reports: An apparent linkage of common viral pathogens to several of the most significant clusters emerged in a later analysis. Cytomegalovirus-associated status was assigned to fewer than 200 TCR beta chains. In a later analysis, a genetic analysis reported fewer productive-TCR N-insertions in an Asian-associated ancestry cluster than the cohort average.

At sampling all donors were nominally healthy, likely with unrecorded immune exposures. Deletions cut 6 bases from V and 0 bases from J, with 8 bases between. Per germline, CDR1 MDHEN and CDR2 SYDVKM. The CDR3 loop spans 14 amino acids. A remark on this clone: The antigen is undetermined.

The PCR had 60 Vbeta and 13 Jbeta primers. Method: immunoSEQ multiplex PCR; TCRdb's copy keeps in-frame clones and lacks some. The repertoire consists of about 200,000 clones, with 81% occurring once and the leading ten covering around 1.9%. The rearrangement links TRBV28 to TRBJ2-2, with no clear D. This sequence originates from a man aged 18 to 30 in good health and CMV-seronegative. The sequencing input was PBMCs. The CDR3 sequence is CASSRVPNTGELFF. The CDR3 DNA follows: TGTGCCAGCAGCCGGGTCCCGAACACCGGGGAGCTGTTTTTT.